What follows is one T cell receptor beta chain and its context. Its antigen is as yet unknown. This record comes from a study of cytomegalovirus exposure and HLA in healthy donors. Broader study findings: Prior analysis indicated that the majority of TCR beta V segments exhibited productivity approximately 87% or approximately 30% of the time. The study put some 150 TCR beta chains on its list as cytomegalovirus-associated.

The PCR used 60 Vbeta and 13 Jbeta primers. Profiled with immunoSEQ multiplex PCR; TCRdb holds only in-frame clones, not every one. Of 130,000 to 150,000 clones listed, approximately 80% are singletons. Germline V CDR1 and CDR2: SGHNT, YENEEA. V was clipped by 2 bases and J by 2 bases, with 5 bases between them. The CDR3 is 13 amino acids. The receptor was derived from an older woman in good health and CMV-seropositive. The chain joins TRBV11-3 to TRBJ2-3; D is undetermined. Specimen: PBMCs. The chain's CDR3 is CASSLTATDTQYF. The CDR3 nucleotides read TGTGCCAGCAGCTTAACAGCCACAGATACGCAGTATTTT.